The 19 T cell receptor beta chains reported below all come from one sample, sequenced in a study of graft-versus-host responses after intestinal transplantation. Profiled with immunoSEQ multiplex PCR; TCRdb holds only in-frame clones, not every one. The data hold roughly 50,000 clones, with about 90% observed a single time. These TCRs' antigens remain unknown. Sequenced material: unstimulated CD4+ T cells sorted from spleen or lymph node cells, taken before transplant. These receptors were taken from a human donor who was the organ donor for an intestinal transplant.

V and J are TRBV9 and TRBJ2-4; D possibly corresponds to TRBD1 (5 bases). The CDR3 extends over 18 amino acids. V was shortened by 0 bases and J by 8 bases, with 24 bases between the two germline ends. The germline V gene has CDR1 SGDLS and CDR2 YYNGEE. The CDR3 region is CASSVGHPQGILWDIQYF. CDR3 DNA: TGTGCCAGCAGCGTAGGTCATCCCCAGGGAATTCTCTGGGACATTCAGTACTTC.

The V call is TRBV5-4, the J call TRBJ2-7, with D hard to call. The CDR3 sequence is 14 residues long. Germline CDR1 is SGHNT and CDR2 is YYREEE (reference sequence). V shed 0 bases and J shed 0 bases, with 7 bases lying between them. The CDR3 protein is CASSLDGISYEQYF. The CDR3 DNA is TGTGCCAGCAGCTTGGATGGCATCTCCTACGAGCAGTACTTC.

This clone was recorded a few times. The genes are TRBV28 and TRBJ2-3; either TRBD1 or TRBD2 may fit D (7 bases each). This CDR3 is built from 15 residues. Germline loops: CDR1 MDHEN, CDR2 SYDVKM. With 4 bases removed from V and 5 bases from J, the gap between germline ends came to 16 bases. This chain's CDR3 is CASSSGGEGGDTQYF. CDR3 sequence (DNA): TGTGCCAGCAGTTCAGGGGGGGAGGGCGGAGATACGCAGTATTTT.

This clone has a single count. The V gene is TRBV7-2, the J gene TRBJ2-3, with 12 bases lining up with TRBD2. This CDR3 region has 19 residues. Germline assignment: CDR1 SGHTA and CDR2 FQGNSA. Trimming removed 3 bases from V and 3 bases from J; junction bases left unmatched: 13. The CDR3 DNA sequence: TGTGCCAGCAGCTTCCCACTAGCGGGAGGTGGAACTAGGACAGATACGCAGTATTTT. This gives the protein CASSFPLAGGGTRTDTQYF.

The chain uses TRBV28 and TRBJ1-2, with D hard to call. Trimming left V 2 bases short and J 4 bases short, with 11 bases between. The germline gives CDR1 MDHEN, CDR2 SYDVKM. The CDR3 totals 14 residues. CDR3 sequence reads: CASSLESRSYGYTF. The CDR3 coding sequence is TGTGCCAGCAGTTTAGAGAGTAGGTCCTATGGCTACACCTTC.

The J gene is TRBJ1-2, the V gene TRBV28, with D possibly matching TRBD1 (5 bases). Germline V gives CDR1 MDHEN, CDR2 SYDVKM. Trimming removed 2 bases from V and 1 base from J, with 8 bases in between. This CDR3 spans 14 amino acids. CDR3 DNA: TGTGCCAGCAGTTTACCCGACAGTAACTATGGCTACACCTTC. It specifies CASSLPDSNYGYTF.

This sequence joins TRBV5-1 and TRBJ2-3; weak D call: TRBD2 (6 bases). The germline V gene encodes CDR1 SGHRS and CDR2 YFSETQ. Trimming cost V 4 bases and J 5 bases, with 11 bases left between them. The CDR3 runs to 13 residues. CDR3 sequence (DNA): TGCGCCAGCAGCCTACTAGCCCGAGATACGCAGTATTTT. Translated, it gives CASSLLARDTQYF.

This clone was recorded only once. The chain combines TRBV11-2 with TRBJ2-5, with unresolved D. The CDR3 covers 14 residues. The germline V and J ends were trimmed by 5 bases and 2 bases, with 12 bases remaining between them. Germline V gene sequence: CDR1 SGHAT, CDR2 FQNNGV. CDR3: CASSIRIGQETQYF. The CDR3 bases are TGTGCCAGCAGCATCCGAATAGGGCAAGAGACCCAGTACTTC.

This chain links TRBV18 with TRBJ2-4, with TRBD1 matching 10 bases. This CDR3 contains 14 residues. Germline V lookup: CDR1 KGHSH, CDR2 LQKENI. Germline trimming cut 6 bases from V and 8 bases from J; bases unmatched to any gene: 7. CDR3 coding DNA: TGTGCCAGCTCTCCAGCCGGGACAGGGGACATTCAGTACTTC. Protein: CASSPAGTGDIQYF.

In this sample, this clone turned up once. V is TRBV28 and J is TRBJ1-5; no clear D. This CDR3 has 12 residues. With 6 bases removed from V and 3 bases from J, the gap between germline ends came to 6 bases. The germline V gene has CDR1 MDHEN and CDR2 SYDVKM. In nucleotides, the CDR3 is TGTGCCAGCAGGGTGATCAATCAGCCCCAGCATTTT. This sequence encodes CASRVINQPQHF.

V gene TRBV6-6 combines with J gene TRBJ2-4; TRBD1 aligns across 9 bases. V gave up 2 bases and J gave up 7 bases; unmatched junction bases: 0. CDR1 and CDR2 (germline): MNHNY, SVGAGI (reference sequence). This CDR3 contains 13 residues. The DNA of the CDR3 is TGTGCCAGCAGTTACGGGACAGGGAACATTCAGTACTTC. Its protein is CASSYGTGNIQYF.

The sample holds one count of this clone. The V gene is TRBV4-2, the J gene TRBJ2-3; 13 positions agree with TRBD2. Germline CDR1 is LGHNA and CDR2 is YNFKEQ. V lost 3 bases to trimming and J lost 6 bases; unmatched junction nucleotides: 9. This CDR3 is built from 17 residues. The CDR3 sequence: CASSQPTSGRAEDTQYF. For the CDR3, the DNA is TGTGCCAGCAGCCAGCCTACTAGCGGGAGGGCGGAGGATACGCAGTATTTT.

The chain links TRBV28 to TRBJ1-5; 9 bases are shared with TRBD1. CDR1 is MDHEN and CDR2 is SYDVKM in the germline V gene. The trim removed 7 bases at V and 1 base at J, leaving 11 bases unmatched. The CDR3 runs 17 residues. CDR3 in DNA: TGTGCCAGCATTGCCCTACCGGGACAGGGAAGCAATCAGCCCCAGCATTTT. Encoded protein: CASIALPGQGSNQPQHF.

This chain uses TRBV9 with TRBJ2-7; weak D call: TRBD2 (5 bases). CDR3 size: 15 residues. Germline CDR1 reads SGDLS; CDR2 reads YYNGEE. V lost 6 bases and J 2 bases, leaving 18 bases between the germline ends. The CDR3 DNA is TGTGCCAGCACCACGATCCACGGGGAGCCCTACGAGCAGTACTTC. Translated, it gives CASTTIHGEPYEQYF.

This sequence joins TRBV5-8 and TRBJ2-7, with TRBD1 matching 7 bases. Germline CDR1 reads SGHTS; CDR2 reads YDEGEE. After removal of 0 bases from V and 6 bases from J, the junction contained 3 bases not matched to a gene. This CDR3 region has 13 residues. Here the CDR3 reads CASSLGQGGEQYF. CDR3 in DNA: TGTGCCAGCAGCTTGGGACAGGGTGGCGAGCAGTACTTC.

The V gene is TRBV28, the J gene TRBJ1-4, with TRBD1 identical over 7 bases. The V gene end was trimmed by 7 bases and the J gene end by 8 bases; junction bases not matched to a gene: 10. The CDR3 consists of 14 residues. Germline CDR1 is MDHEN and CDR2 is SYDVKM. The chain's CDR3 is CASNQGQSREKLFF. CDR3 bases: TGTGCCAGCAACCAGGGACAGTCAAGAGAAAAACTGTTTTTT.

The rearrangement links TRBV30 to TRBJ1-1; D is unclear. CDR1 GTSNPN and CDR2 SVGIG come from the germline V gene (reference sequence). The CDR3 loop spans 13 amino acids. V shed 3 bases and J shed 2 bases, with 10 bases lying between them. The CDR3 sequence is CAWSPGRNTEAFF. The DNA for the CDR3 is TGTGCCTGGAGCCCGGGCCGAAACACTGAAGCTTTCTTT.

The chain combines TRBV25-1 with TRBJ2-3, with 7 nucleotides matching TRBD1. V was pared by 4 bases and J by 2 bases, with 6 bases of the junction left unmatched. This CDR3 region has 15 residues. Per the germline V gene, CDR1 is MGHDK and CDR2 is SYGVNS. The CDR3 DNA sequence: TGTGCCAGCAGTGTCCCCGGACAGGCCACAGATACGCAGTATTTT. Residues: CASSVPGQATDTQYF.

This clone appeared a single time. The rearrangement links TRBV7-2 to TRBJ2-5; D is possibly TRBD2 (5 bases). The J call is uncertain, as TRBJ2-7 better fits the DNA end. Germline CDR1 is SGHTA and CDR2 is FQGNSA. The CDR3 covers 13 residues. The CDR3 sequence is CASSRGLSYEQYF. The CDR3 DNA reads as TGTGCCAGCAGCCGTGGACTGTCCTACGAGCAGTACTTC.